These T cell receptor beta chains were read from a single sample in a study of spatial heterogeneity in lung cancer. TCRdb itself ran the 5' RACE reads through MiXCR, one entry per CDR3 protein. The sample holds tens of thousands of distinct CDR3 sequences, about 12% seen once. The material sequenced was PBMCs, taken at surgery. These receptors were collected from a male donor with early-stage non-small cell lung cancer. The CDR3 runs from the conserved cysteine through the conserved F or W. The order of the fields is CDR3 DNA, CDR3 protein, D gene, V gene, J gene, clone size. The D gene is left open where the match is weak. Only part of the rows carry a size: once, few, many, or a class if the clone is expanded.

TGTGCCAGCAGCTTAACTGACACCGGGGAGCTGTTTTTT	CASSLTDTGELFF	-	TRBV11-1	TRBJ2-2	many
TGTGCCAGCAGCTTAGCGACAATCTACAATGAGCAGTTCTTC	CASSLATIYNEQFF	-	TRBV11-2	TRBJ2-1	-
TGTGCCAGCGGGATCGCGGCCAGCACAGATACGCAGTATTTT	CASGIAASTDTQYF	-	TRBV12-3/TRBV12-4	TRBJ2-3	many
TGCAGGTCCGGGCCAACTAGCACAGATACGCAGTATTTT	CRSGPTSTDTQYF	-	TRBV20-1	TRBJ2-3	few
TGTGCCAGCAGGGTAGCGGGGGGCACAGATACGCAGTATTTT	CASRVAGGTDTQYF	TRBD2	TRBV6-6	TRBJ2-3	few
TGTGCCAGCAGTTCCCCAGATCCGGGCCCTTTGTCTTTC	CASSSPDPGPLSF	-	TRBV28	TRBJ2-6	few
TGTGCCAGCAGTTCCCGACAGGGTTCAGGTGAAAAACTGTTTTTT	CASSSRQGSGEKLFF	TRBD1	TRBV12-3/TRBV12-4	TRBJ1-4	-
TGTGCCAGCAGTCGAGCGGGTGGAGGCGAGACCCAGTACTTC	CASSRAGGGETQYF	-	TRBV7-2	TRBJ2-5	-
TGTGCCAGCAGCTTACTCCCCACTAGCAGCTACGAGCAGTACTTC	CASSLLPTSSYEQYF	-	TRBV7-8	TRBJ2-7	-
TGTGCCAGCAGCTTAACCTCCTTGGCGGGGGGGACAGATACGCAGTATTTT	CASSLTSLAGGTDTQYF	TRBD2	TRBV11-2	TRBJ2-3	few
TGTGCCAGCAGCCTATGGCCAGGCTTGACCTTC	CASSLWPGLTF	-	TRBV7-2	TRBJ1-2	-
TGTGCTAGTGGTTTCTCGACAGACTCAGTCCTCACAGATACGCAGTATTTT	CASGFSTDSVLTDTQYF	-	TRBV12-5	TRBJ2-3	-
TGTGCCAGCAGCTTAGAGGCGGGGTTTAACAATGAGCAGTTCTTC	CASSLEAGFNNEQFF	-	TRBV11-2	TRBJ2-1	many
TGTGCCAGCAGCCCAGGGGCGGGAGGAAGGACCGGGGAGCTGTTTTTT	CASSPGAGGRTGELFF	TRBD2	TRBV7-9	TRBJ2-2	few
TGTGCCAGCAGTACCGCTCGGGCGGCCTACGAGCGGTACTTC	CASSTARAAYERYF	-	TRBV6-1	TRBJ2-7	-